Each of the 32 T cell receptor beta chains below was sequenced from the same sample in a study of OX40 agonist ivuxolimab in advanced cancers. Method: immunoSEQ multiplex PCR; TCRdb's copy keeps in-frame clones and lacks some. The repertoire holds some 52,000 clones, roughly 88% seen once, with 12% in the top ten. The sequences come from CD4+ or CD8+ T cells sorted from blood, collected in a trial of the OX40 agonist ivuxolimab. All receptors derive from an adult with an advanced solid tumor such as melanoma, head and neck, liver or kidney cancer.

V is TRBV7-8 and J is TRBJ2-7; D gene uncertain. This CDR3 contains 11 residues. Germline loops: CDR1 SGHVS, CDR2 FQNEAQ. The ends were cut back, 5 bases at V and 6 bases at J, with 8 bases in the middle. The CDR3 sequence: CASSIGREQYF. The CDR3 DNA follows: TGTGCCAGCAGCATCGGGCGCGAGCAGTACTTC. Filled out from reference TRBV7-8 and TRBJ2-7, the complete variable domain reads GAGVSQSPRYKVAKRGQDVALRCDPISGHVSLFWYQQALGQGPEFLTYFQNEAQLDKSGLPSDRFFAERPEGSVSTLKIQRTQQEDSAVYLCASSIGREQYFGPGTRLTVT.

The CDR3 spells CASSSHLQATNEKLFF. CDR3 DNA sequence: TGTGCCAGCAGCTCGCATCTACAGGCAACTAATGAAAAACTGTTTTTT. The rearrangement links TRBV5-8 to TRBJ1-4; TRBD1 is a possible D gene (5 bases). This CDR3 region has 16 residues. Germline CDR1 is SGHTS and CDR2 is YDEGEE. Trimming removed 3 bases from V and 0 bases from J, with 12 bases in between.

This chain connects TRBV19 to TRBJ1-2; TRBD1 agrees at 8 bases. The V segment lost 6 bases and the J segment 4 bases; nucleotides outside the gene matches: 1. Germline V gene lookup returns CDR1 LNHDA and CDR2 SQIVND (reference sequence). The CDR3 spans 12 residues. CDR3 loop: CASRDRAYGYTF. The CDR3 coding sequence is TGTGCCAGTAGGGACAGGGCCTATGGCTACACCTTC.

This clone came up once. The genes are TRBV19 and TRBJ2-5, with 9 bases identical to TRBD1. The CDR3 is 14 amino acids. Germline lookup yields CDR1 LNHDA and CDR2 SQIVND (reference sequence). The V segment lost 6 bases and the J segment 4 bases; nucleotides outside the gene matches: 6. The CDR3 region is CASSRDRVPETQYF. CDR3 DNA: TGTGCCAGTAGCCGGGACAGGGTCCCAGAGACCCAGTACTTC.

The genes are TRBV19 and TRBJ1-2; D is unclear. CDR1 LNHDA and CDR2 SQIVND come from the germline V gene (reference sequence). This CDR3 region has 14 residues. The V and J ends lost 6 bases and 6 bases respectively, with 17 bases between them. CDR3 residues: CASSRLRTSDGYTF. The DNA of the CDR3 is TGTGCCAGTAGCCGCCTAAGGACCTCGGATGGCTACACCTTC.

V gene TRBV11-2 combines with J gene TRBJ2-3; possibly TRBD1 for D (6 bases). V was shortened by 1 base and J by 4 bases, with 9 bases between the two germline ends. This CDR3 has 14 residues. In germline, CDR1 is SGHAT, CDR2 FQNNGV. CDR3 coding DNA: TGTGCCAGCAGCTTAGCGGGACAAGCAGATACGCAGTATTTT. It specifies CASSLAGQADTQYF.

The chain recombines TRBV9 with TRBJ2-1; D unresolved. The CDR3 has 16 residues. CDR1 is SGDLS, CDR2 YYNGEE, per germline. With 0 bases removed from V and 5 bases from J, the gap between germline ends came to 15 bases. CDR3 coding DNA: TGTGCCAGCAGCGTAGATAGTCTCGAGCACCACAATGAGCAGTTCTTC. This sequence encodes CASSVDSLEHHNEQFF.

The CDR3 spells CASLSSGTGNTEAFF. In nucleotides, the CDR3 is TGTGCCAGCCTCTCCTCAGGGACAGGGAACACTGAAGCTTTCTTT. The rearrangement joins TRBV28 to TRBJ1-1; 8 nucleotides align to TRBD1. Germline assignment: CDR1 MDHEN and CDR2 SYDVKM. V trimming: 8 bases; J trimming: 1 base; junction bases outside the gene matches: 9. CDR3 length: 15 residues.

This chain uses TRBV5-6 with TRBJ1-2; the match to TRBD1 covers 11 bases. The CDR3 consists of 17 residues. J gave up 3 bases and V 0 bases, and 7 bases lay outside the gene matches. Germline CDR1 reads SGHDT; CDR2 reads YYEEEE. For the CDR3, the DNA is TGTGCCAGCAGCTTGGCTCCCGGGACAGGGGGAGACTATGGCTACACCTTC. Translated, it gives CASSLAPGTGGDYGYTF.

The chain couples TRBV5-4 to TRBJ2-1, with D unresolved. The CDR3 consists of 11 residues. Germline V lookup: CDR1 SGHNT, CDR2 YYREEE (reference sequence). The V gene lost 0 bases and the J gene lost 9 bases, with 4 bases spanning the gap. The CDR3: CASSLDFEQFF. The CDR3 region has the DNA TGTGCCAGCAGCTTGGATTTTGAGCAGTTCTTC.

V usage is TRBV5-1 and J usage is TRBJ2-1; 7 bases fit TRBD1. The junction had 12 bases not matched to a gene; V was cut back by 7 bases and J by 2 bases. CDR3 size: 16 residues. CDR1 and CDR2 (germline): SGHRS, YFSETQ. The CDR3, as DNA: TGCGCCAGCCGGGAAGGGGGCCGCACGGCCTACAATGAGCAGTTCTTC. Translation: CASREGGRTAYNEQFF.

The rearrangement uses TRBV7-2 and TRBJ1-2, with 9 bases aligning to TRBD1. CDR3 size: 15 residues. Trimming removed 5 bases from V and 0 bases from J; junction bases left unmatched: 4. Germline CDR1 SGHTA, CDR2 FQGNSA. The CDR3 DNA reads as TGTGCCAGCAGCCCACAGGGGGCGGCTAACTATGGCTACACCTTC. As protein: CASSPQGAANYGYTF. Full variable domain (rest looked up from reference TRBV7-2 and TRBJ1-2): GAGVSQSPSNKVTEKGKDVELRCDPISGHTALYWYRQSLGQGLEFLIYFQGNSAPDKSGLPSDRFSAERTGGSVSTLTIQRTQQEDSAVYLCASSPQGAANYGYTFGSGTRLTVV.

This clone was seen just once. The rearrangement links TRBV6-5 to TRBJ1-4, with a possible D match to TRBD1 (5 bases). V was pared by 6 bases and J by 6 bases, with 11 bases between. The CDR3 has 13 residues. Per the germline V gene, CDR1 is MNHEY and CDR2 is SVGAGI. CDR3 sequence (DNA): TGTGCCAGCAGACCCGGGACTGATGAAAAACTGTTTTTT. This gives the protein CASRPGTDEKLFF.

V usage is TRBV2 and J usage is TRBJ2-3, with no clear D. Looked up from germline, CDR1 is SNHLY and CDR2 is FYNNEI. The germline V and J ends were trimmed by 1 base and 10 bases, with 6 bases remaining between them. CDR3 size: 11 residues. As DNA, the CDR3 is TGTGCCAGCAGTGAAGTTCCTGCGCAGTATTTT. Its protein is CASSEVPAQYF.

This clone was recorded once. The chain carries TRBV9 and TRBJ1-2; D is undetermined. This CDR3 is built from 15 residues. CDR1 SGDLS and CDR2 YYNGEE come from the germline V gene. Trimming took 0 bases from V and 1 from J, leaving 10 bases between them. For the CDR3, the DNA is TGTGCCAGCAGCGTAGTCCCTGGAATTAACTATGGCTACACCTTC. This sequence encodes CASSVVPGINYGYTF.

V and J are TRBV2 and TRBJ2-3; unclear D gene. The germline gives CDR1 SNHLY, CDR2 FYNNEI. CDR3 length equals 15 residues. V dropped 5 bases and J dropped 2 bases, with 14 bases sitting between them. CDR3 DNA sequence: TGTGCCAGCAGTCGTGACACCGGCAACACAGATACGCAGTATTTT. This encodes CASSRDTGNTDTQYF.

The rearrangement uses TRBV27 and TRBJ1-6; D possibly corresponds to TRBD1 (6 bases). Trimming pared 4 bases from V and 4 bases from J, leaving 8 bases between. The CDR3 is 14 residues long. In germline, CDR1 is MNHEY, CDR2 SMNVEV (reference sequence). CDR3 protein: CASSSTGYNSPLHF. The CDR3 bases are TGTGCCAGCAGTTCGACAGGTTATAATTCACCCCTCCACTTT.

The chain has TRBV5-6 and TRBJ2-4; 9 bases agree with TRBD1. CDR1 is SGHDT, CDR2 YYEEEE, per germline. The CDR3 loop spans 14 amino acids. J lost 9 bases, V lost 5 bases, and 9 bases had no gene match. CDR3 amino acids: CASSFWDRVSIQYF. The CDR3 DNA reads TGTGCCAGCAGTTTCTGGGACAGGGTTAGCATTCAGTACTTC.

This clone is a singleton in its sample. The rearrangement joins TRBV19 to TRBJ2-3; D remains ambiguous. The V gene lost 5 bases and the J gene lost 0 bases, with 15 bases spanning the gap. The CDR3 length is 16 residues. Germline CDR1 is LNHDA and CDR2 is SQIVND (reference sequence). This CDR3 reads CASSQTNQASTDTQYF. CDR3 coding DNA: TGTGCCAGTAGTCAGACAAACCAGGCTAGCACAGATACGCAGTATTTT.

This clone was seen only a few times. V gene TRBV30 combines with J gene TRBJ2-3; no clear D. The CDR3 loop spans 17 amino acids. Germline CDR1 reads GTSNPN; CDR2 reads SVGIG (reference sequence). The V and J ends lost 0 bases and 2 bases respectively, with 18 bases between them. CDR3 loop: CAWSVPGLQDNTDTQYF. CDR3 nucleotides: TGTGCCTGGAGTGTCCCGGGCTTACAAGACAACACAGATACGCAGTATTTT.

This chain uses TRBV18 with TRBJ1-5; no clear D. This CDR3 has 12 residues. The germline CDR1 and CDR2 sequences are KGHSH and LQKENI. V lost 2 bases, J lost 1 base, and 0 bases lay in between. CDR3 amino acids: CASSPSNQPQHF. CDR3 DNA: TGTGCCAGCTCACCAAGCAATCAGCCCCAGCATTTT.

CDR3 sequence (DNA): TGTGCCAGCAGTGGACCGGATACGCAGTATTTT. It codes for CASSGPDTQYF. This chain links TRBV25-1 with TRBJ2-3, with unresolved D. The V gene's germline CDR1 is MGHDK and CDR2 SYGVNS. Trimming stripped 4 bases from V and 6 bases from J, with 5 bases between. The CDR3 has 11 residues.

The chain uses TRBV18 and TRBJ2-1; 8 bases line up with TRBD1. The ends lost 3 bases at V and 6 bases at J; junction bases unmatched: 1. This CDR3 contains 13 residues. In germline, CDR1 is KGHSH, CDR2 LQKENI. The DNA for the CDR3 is TGTGCCAGCTCACCGGGACAGGCCAATGAGCAGTTCTTC. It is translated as CASSPGQANEQFF.

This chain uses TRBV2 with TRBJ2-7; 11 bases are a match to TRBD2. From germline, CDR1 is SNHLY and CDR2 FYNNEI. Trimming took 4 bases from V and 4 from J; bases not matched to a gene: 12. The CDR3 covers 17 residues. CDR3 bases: TGTGCCAGCAGTGGGCGGAATCTAGCGGGAGGTGGTTACGAGCAGTACTTC. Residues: CASSGRNLAGGGYEQYF.

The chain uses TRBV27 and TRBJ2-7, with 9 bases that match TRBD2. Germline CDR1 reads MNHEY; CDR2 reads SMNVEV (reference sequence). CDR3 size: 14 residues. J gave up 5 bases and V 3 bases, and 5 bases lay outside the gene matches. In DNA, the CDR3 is TGTGCCAGCAGTTTCAGTAGCGGGAGAAACGAGCAGTACTTC. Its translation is CASSFSSGRNEQYF.

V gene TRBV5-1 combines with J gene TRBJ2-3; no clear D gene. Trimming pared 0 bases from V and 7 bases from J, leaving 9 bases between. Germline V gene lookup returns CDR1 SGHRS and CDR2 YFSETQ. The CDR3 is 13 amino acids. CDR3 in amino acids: CASSLGMTYTQYF. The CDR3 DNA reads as TGCGCCAGCAGCTTGGGGATGACTTATACGCAGTATTTT.

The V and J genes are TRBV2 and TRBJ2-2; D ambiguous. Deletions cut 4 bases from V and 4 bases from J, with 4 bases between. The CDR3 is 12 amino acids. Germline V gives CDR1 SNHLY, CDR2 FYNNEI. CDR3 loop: CASSVATGELFF. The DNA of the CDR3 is TGTGCCAGCAGTGTGGCCACCGGGGAGCTGTTTTTT.

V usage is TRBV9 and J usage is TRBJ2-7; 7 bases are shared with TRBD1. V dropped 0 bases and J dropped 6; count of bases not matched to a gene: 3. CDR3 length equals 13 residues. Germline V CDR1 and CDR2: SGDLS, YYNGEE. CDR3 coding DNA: TGTGCCAGCAGCGTAGATTCAGGGGGCGAGCAGTACTTC. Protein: CASSVDSGGEQYF.

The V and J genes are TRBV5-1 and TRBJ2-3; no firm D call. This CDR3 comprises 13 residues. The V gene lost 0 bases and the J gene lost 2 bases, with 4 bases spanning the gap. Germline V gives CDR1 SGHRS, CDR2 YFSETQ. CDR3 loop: CASSLGITDTQYF. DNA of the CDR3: TGCGCCAGCAGCTTGGGGATCACAGATACGCAGTATTTT.

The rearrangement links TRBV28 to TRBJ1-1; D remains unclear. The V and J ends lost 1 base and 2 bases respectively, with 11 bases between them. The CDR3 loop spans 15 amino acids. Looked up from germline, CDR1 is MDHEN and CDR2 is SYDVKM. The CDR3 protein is CASSLLGGVNTEAFF. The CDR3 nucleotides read TGTGCCAGCAGTTTATTGGGAGGAGTAAACACTGAAGCTTTCTTT.

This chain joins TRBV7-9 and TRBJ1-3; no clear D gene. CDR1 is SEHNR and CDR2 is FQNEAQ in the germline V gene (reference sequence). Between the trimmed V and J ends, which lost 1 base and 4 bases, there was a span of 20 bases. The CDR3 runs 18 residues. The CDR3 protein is CASSLEGYGVGLGNTIYF. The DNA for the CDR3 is TGTGCCAGCAGCTTAGAAGGGTATGGGGTTGGTCTCGGAAACACCATATATTTT.

Here the CDR3 reads CASSLRLNEQFF. In nucleotides, the CDR3 is TGTGCCAGCAGTCTGCGGTTGAATGAGCAGTTCTTC. The chain couples TRBV28 to TRBJ2-1; D gene uncertain. Germline CDR1 and CDR2: MDHEN and SYDVKM. The CDR3 covers 12 residues. Trimming pared 5 bases from V and 7 bases from J, leaving 9 bases between.